The 4 T cell receptor beta chains below were found in one sample sequenced in a study of T-cell memory formation after mild COVID-19. TCRdb independently ran MiXCR on the 5' RACE reads; one entry per CDR3 protein. The table records more than 350,000 distinct CDR3 sequences, around a fifth of them present only once. The sample consisted of PBMCs or a T cell subset sorted from them (not recorded which). The receptors originated from an adult woman who had mild COVID-19 (a few samples of this study predate the infection). Cell type and time point are not known.

The V call is TRBV20-1, the J call TRBJ2-5; 10 nucleotides line up with TRBD2. The germline CDR1 and CDR2 sequences are DFQATT and SNEGSKA (reference sequence). V lost 7 bases to trimming and J lost 2 bases; unmatched junction nucleotides: 10. The CDR3 length is 15 residues. CDR3 nucleotide sequence: TGCAGTGTTCCAACCCCAGCGGGAGGGCAAGAGACCCAGTACTTC. Protein sequence: CSVPTPAGGQETQYF.

This clonotype was picked up a small number of times. The chain links TRBV5-1 to TRBJ2-1; D is ambiguous. This CDR3 comprises 14 residues. The germline V gene has CDR1 SGHRS and CDR2 YFSETQ. Trimming shortened V by 4 bases and J by 0 bases, and 8 bases separated the two germline ends. The chain's CDR3 is CASSALNSYNEQFF. The CDR3 region has the DNA TGCGCCAGCAGCGCCCTGAACTCCTACAATGAGCAGTTCTTC.

The chain has TRBV6-2 or TRBV6-3 and TRBJ2-3; 8 bases align to TRBD2. Germline loops: CDR1 MNHEY, CDR2 SVGEGT. The CDR3 has 16 amino acids. J gave up 3 bases and V 6 bases, and 11 bases lay outside the gene matches. Here the CDR3 DNA reads TGTGCCAGCAGCCCCACGGGACTAGTTTCGACAGATACGCAGTATTTT. Translated: CASSPTGLVSTDTQYF.

CDR3 region: CASSLRGGTIYEQYF. The CDR3, as DNA: TGTGCCAGCAGCCTACGCGGGGGGACCATCTACGAGCAGTACTTC. The gene calls are TRBV7-9 and TRBJ2-7; 8 bases line up with TRBD2. The junction had 9 bases not matched to a gene; V was cut back by 5 bases and J by 3 bases. The germline V gene has CDR1 SEHNR and CDR2 FQNEAQ (reference sequence). This CDR3 spans 15 amino acids. Full variable domain (remainder filled in from reference TRBV7-9 and TRBJ2-7): DTGVSQNPRHKITKRGQNVTFRCDPISEHNRLYWYRQTLGQGPEFLTYFQNEAQLEKSRLLSDRFSAERPKGSFSTLEIQRTEQGDSAMYLCASSLRGGTIYEQYFGPGTRLTVT.